Below, 14 T cell receptor beta chains from the same sample are listed, as sequenced in a study of OX40 agonist ivuxolimab in advanced cancers. Some clones are missing from TCRdb's copy, which holds only in-frame ones; the method was immunoSEQ multiplex PCR. In the table there are some 33,000 clones, 81% of which are singletons. The sample was CD4+ or CD8+ T cells sorted from blood, taken in a trial of the OX40 agonist ivuxolimab. The receptors stem from an adult with an advanced solid tumor such as melanoma, head and neck, liver or kidney cancer.

A note on this clone: A far larger clone is only one base removed, so a read error is likely. The rearrangement uses TRBV5-4 and TRBJ1-5; 8 bases are a match to TRBD1. J lost 7 bases, V lost 4 bases, and 16 bases had no gene match. Germline V gene sequence: CDR1 SGHNT, CDR2 YYREEE (reference sequence). The CDR3 spans 17 residues. The CDR3 region is CASSQDYGTGFGQPQHF. For the CDR3, the DNA is TGTGCCAGCAGCCAAGATTATGGGACAGGATTCGGGCAGCCCCAGCATTTT.

V is TRBV7-3 and J is TRBJ1-2; D possibly corresponds to TRBD1 (5 bases). The V gene lost 2 bases and the J gene lost 4 bases, with 8 bases spanning the gap. The CDR3 runs 13 residues. Germline loops: CDR1 SGHTA, CDR2 FQGTGA. CDR3 residues: CASSLQGGYGYTF. CDR3 in DNA: TGTGCCAGCAGCTTACAGGGAGGCTATGGCTACACCTTC.

The J gene is TRBJ2-7, the V gene TRBV11-2; 8 bases line up with TRBD2. The CDR3 contains 13 residues. The J segment lost 4 bases and the V segment lost 2 bases, leaving 1 base of the junction unmatched. Per germline, CDR1 SGHAT and CDR2 FQNNGV. In nucleotides, the CDR3 is TGTGCCAGCAGCTTAAGCGGGAGTTACGAGCAGTACTTC. This codes for CASSLSGSYEQYF.

V usage is TRBV6-5 and J usage is TRBJ2-7; D possibly corresponds to TRBD1 (6 bases). V shed 8 bases and J shed 4 bases, with 15 bases lying between them. CDR1 is MNHEY and CDR2 is SVGAGI in the germline V gene. This CDR3 is built from 13 residues. The CDR3 DNA sequence: TGTGCCAGCGGGCGGACAGCCAGTTACGAGCAGTACTTC. Its translation: CASGRTASYEQYF.

This clone was picked up a small number of times. The chain carries TRBV4-2 and TRBJ1-5; no clear D. This CDR3 comprises 15 residues. Trimming took 0 bases from V and 9 from J, leaving 15 bases between them. CDR1 is LGHNA, CDR2 YNFKEQ, per germline. The CDR3 region has the DNA TGTGCCAGCAGCCAAGATCCGGGCAGCTCCTGGCCCCAGCATTTT. Its protein product is CASSQDPGSSWPQHF.

The chain uses TRBV6-5 and TRBJ1-5, with 10 nucleotides matching TRBD1. Germline trimming cut 5 bases from V and 5 bases from J; bases unmatched to any gene: 6. The CDR3 has 15 amino acids. Looked up from germline, CDR1 is MNHEY and CDR2 is SVGAGI. The CDR3 DNA follows: TGTGCCAGCAGTGCTGGGGGACAGGGGTATCAGCCCCAGCATTTT. Amino acid sequence: CASSAGGQGYQPQHF.

The CDR3, as DNA: TGTGCCAGCAGTGTTAGGGGCGATAATGACATTCAGTACTTC. It specifies CASSVRGDNDIQYF. J is TRBJ2-4 and V is TRBV2; weak D call: TRBD1 (5 bases). Trimming removed 4 bases from V and 8 bases from J, with 15 bases in between. Germline V gene data show CDR1 as SNHLY and CDR2 as FYNNEI. The CDR3 contains 14 residues.

The rearrangement uses TRBV6-4 and TRBJ2-4; TRBD2 might be the D (6 bases). Germline CDR1 reads MRHNA; CDR2 reads SNTAGT. The ends were cut back, 7 bases at V and 0 bases at J, with 13 bases in the middle. CDR3 length: 15 amino acids. The DNA of the CDR3 is TGTGCCAGCATAGAGCCGGGACTAGCCAAAAACATTCAGTACTTC. Protein product: CASIEPGLAKNIQYF.

The V call is TRBV5-1, the J call TRBJ1-5; 9 bases line up with TRBD1. J was trimmed by 4 bases and V by 4 bases; bases with no gene match: 12. This CDR3 region has 17 residues. Germline V gives CDR1 SGHRS, CDR2 YFSETQ. The CDR3 loop is CASSPGTGNIGNQPQHF. The CDR3 nucleotides are TGCGCCAGCAGCCCTGGGACAGGGAATATAGGGAATCAGCCCCAGCATTTT.

The chain links TRBV28 to TRBJ1-1; no firm D call. The CDR3 is made up of 14 amino acids. V lost 6 bases, J lost 1 base, and 12 bases lay in between. Germline assignment: CDR1 MDHEN and CDR2 SYDVKM. The CDR3 nucleotides read TGTGCCAGCAGCGAGGACGGTTGGAACACTGAAGCTTTCTTT. Its protein is CASSEDGWNTEAFF.

The V and J genes are TRBV6-5 and TRBJ2-7, with D possibly matching TRBD1 (5 bases). V lost 6 bases, J lost 2 bases, and 14 bases lay in between. The V gene's germline CDR1 is MNHEY and CDR2 SVGAGI. The CDR3 consists of 14 residues. CDR3 sequence (DNA): TGTGCCAGCAGAAGAGCAGCAGGGCCCTACGAGCAGTACTTC. Residues: CASRRAAGPYEQYF.

The chain is built from TRBV28 and TRBJ2-3; 9 nucleotides line up with TRBD2. Germline V gene data show CDR1 as MDHEN and CDR2 as SYDVKM. The CDR3 consists of 16 residues. V was pared by 4 bases and J by 3 bases, with 8 bases of the junction left unmatched. CDR3 residues: CASSYSTSGRTDTQYF. The CDR3, as DNA: TGTGCCAGCAGTTATTCGACTAGCGGAAGGACAGATACGCAGTATTTT.

The V gene is TRBV10-1, the J gene TRBJ2-5; D might be TRBD1 (6 bases). Germline CDR1 reads WNHNN; CDR2 reads SYGVQD (reference sequence). Trimming left V 3 bases short and J 6 bases short, with 11 bases between. The CDR3 contains 13 residues. CDR3 loop: CASSEQGRKTQYF. In DNA, the CDR3 is TGCGCCAGCAGTGAACAGGGTCGGAAGACCCAGTACTTC.

The rearrangement joins TRBV18 to TRBJ1-2; 9 bases match TRBD1. The V gene's germline CDR1 is KGHSH and CDR2 LQKENI. The J segment lost 1 base and the V segment lost 1 base, leaving 4 bases of the junction unmatched. The length of the CDR3 is 16 residues. CDR3 amino acids: CASSPQETGGNYGYTF. CDR3 DNA sequence: TGTGCCAGCTCACCACAAGAGACAGGGGGTAACTATGGCTACACCTTC.